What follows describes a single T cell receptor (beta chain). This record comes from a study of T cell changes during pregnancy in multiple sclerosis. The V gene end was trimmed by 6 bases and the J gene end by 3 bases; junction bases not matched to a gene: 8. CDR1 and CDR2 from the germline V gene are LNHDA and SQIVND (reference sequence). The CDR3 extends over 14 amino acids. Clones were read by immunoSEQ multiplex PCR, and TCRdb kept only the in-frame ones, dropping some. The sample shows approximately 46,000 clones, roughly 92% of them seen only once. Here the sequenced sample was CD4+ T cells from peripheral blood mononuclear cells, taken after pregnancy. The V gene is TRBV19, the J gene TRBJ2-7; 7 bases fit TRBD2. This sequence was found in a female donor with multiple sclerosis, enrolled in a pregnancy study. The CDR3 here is CASSEPGRLYEQYF. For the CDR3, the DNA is TGTGCCAGTAGCGAACCCGGGAGGCTCTACGAGCAGTACTTC.